Reported below is one TCR beta chain. Its antigen is currently unknown. TCR beta CDR3 amplification used RNA transcripts. Investigators did first-round RT-PCR with HTBI primers, then second-round multiplex PCR. TCRdb passed the multiplex PCR reads through MiXCR, listing each CDR3 protein once. This table holds hundreds of thousands of distinct CDR3 sequences, about 46% found once. Moderate-to-severe activity, with CAS ≥3, NOSPECS ≥4 and duration under 3 months, characterized the donors with ophthalmopathy. The sample belongs to a study of Graves' ophthalmopathy and Graves' hyperthyroidism. Whole-study findings and limits: Discriminating ophthalmopathy from stable hyperthyroidism, a 13-signature model attained a sensitivity of 87.88% and a specificity of around 77%. Ophthalmopathy progression predictions by the model showed 72.22% specificity and about 68% sensitivity.

CDR1 is DFQATT and CDR2 is SNEGSKA in the germline V gene (reference sequence). Trimming removed 6 bases at V and 5 bases at J, with 11 bases between. The CDR3 is 12 amino acids. This TCR derives from an adult man with Graves' ophthalmopathy. Sequenced sample: peripheral blood. This chain connects TRBV20-1 to TRBJ1-3; TRBD1 might be the D (6 bases). CDR3 bases: TGCAGTGCGGCGCAGGGGCGAAACACCATATATTTT. Encoded protein: CSAAQGRNTIYF.